The sequence of this T cell receptor beta chain was determined in a study of CD8 T cells in ankylosing spondylitis. Overall study results and limits: Seven to nine highly homologous variants made up a TCR beta motif that seemed to typify ankylosing spondylitis blood. CD8+ by phenotype, disease-linked clones were relatively rare in peripheral blood. Reports of some motif variants in reactive arthritis synovial fluid and blood predate this one.

It was by quantitative 5'-RACE with molecular barcodes that TCR beta libraries were made. One entry per CDR3 protein results from TCRdb running MiXCR on the 5' RACE reads. This sample has 500,000 to 550,000 distinct CDR3 sequences, with about 13% found just once. This clonotype has ten or more counts. Antigen: not known. Sequencing was carried out using blood, either unsorted or a sorted T cell fraction (not recorded which). The sequence was obtained from a male donor with ankylosing spondylitis.

The CDR3 reads CASSEETGDTQYF. In DNA form, the CDR3 reads TGTGCCAGCAGTGAAGAGACCGGGGATACGCAGTATTTT. The V gene is TRBV2, the J gene TRBJ2-3, with no clear D. Trimming pared 1 base from V and 6 bases from J, leaving 8 bases between. This CDR3 has 13 amino acids. Looked up from germline, CDR1 is SNHLY and CDR2 is FYNNEI.